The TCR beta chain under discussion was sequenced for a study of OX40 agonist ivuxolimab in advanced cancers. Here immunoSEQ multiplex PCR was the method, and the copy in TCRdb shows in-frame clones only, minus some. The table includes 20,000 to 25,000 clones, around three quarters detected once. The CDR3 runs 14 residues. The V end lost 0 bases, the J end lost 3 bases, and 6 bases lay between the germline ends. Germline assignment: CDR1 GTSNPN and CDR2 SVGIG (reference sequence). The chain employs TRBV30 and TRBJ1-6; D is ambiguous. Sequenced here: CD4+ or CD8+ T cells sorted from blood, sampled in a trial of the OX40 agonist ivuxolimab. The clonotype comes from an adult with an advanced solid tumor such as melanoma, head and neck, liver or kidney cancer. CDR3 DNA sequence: TGTGCCTGGAGTGTAACGGACTATAATTCACCCCTCCACTTT. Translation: CAWSVTDYNSPLHF.